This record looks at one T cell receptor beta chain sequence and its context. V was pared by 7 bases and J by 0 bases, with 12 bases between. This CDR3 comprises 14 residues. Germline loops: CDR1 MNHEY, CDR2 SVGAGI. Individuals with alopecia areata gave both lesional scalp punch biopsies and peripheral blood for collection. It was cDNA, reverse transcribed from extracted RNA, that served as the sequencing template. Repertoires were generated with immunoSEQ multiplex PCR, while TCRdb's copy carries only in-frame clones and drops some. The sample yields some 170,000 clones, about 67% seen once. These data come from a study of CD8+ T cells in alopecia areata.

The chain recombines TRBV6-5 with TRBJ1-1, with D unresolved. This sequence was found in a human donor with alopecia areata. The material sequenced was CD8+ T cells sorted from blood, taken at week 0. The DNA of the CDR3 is TGTGCCAGCACCCTAAACCCGGTGAACACTGAAGCTTTCTTT. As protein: CASTLNPVNTEAFF.